These T cell receptor beta chains were read from a single sample in a study of T cell changes during pregnancy in multiple sclerosis. Sequencing was performed with immunoSEQ multiplex PCR; in TCRdb, only in-frame clones are kept and a portion is missing. The sample carries about 80,000 clones, about 91% recorded once. This specimen consisted of peripheral blood, obtained before pregnancy. The source of these receptors is a female donor with multiple sclerosis, enrolled in a pregnancy study. Both conserved end residues are part of each CDR3. Each record gives: D gene, clone size, J gene, V gene, CDR3 DNA, CDR3 protein. The D gene is left open where the match is weak. A row's size may be missing; if present it is once, few, many or a size class.

- | - | TRBJ2-7 | TRBV4-3 | TGCGCCAGCAGCCAAGAGCAAAGCGGCTACTACGAGCAGTACTTC | CASSQEQSGYYEQYF
- | - | TRBJ2-3 | TRBV19 | TGTGCCAGTAGTATGGGGGACATCCTCACAGATACGCAGTATTTT | CASSMGDILTDTQYF
- | few | TRBJ1-5 | TRBV10-3 | TGTGCCATCAGTGATGAGAGTAGCAATCAGCCCCAGCATTTT | CAISDESSNQPQHF
TRBD1 | - | TRBJ2-7 | TRBV6-5 | TGTGCCAGCAGACAAACCGGGACAGCAGACTACGAGCAGTACTTC | CASRQTGTADYEQYF
- | once | TRBJ1-1 | TRBV5-6 | TGTGCCAGCAGCGTGACAGGGAACACTGAAGCTTTCTTT | CASSVTGNTEAFF
- | once | TRBJ2-7 | TRBV11-2 | TGTGCCAGCAGCTTACAGGCAGGGCTGGCCTACGAGCAGTACTTC | CASSLQAGLAYEQYF
- | - | TRBJ1-1 | TRBV30 | TGTGCCTGGAGTGCCCAGAGAGGGACTGAAGCTTTCTTT | CAWSAQRGTEAFF
TRBD1 | - | TRBJ2-7 | TRBV29-1 | TGCAGCGTTGAAGATTTTGTGGGACAGTCAACCTACGAGCAGTACTTC | CSVEDFVGQSTYEQYF
- | - | TRBJ2-1 | TRBV28 | TGTGCCAGCAGTTTAACTCCTTCCTACAATGAGCAGTTCTTC | CASSLTPSYNEQFF
- | - | TRBJ1-1 | TRBV9 | TGTGCCAGCAGCGCCCCGGGGGGTAGAACTGAAGCTTTCTTT | CASSAPGGRTEAFF
TRBD1 | - | TRBJ1-2 | TRBV6-5 | TGTGCCAGCAGTGCAACAGGGGTGGTTGGCTACACCTTC | CASSATGVVGYTF
- | - | TRBJ2-5 | TRBV30 | TGTGCCTGGAGCGCTACCAGACAGGACAAGCAGTACTTC | CAWSATRQDKQYF
- | - | TRBJ1-3 | TRBV11-2 | TGTGCCAGCAGTTACGGTGTTGGCATATATTTT | CASSYGVGIYF
- | - | TRBJ1-1 | TRBV6-5 | TGTGCCAGCAGTTACTACGGGGGGGGGAACACTGAAGCTTTCTTT | CASSYYGGGNTEAFF
- | - | TRBJ2-3 | TRBV5-4 | TGTGCCAGCAGCCTCCGGTCGGCGGGACCAACCACAGATACGCAGTATTTT | CASSLRSAGPTTDTQYF
- | - | TRBJ2-1 | TRBV27 | TGTGCCAGCAGTTTGGCAGTCTACAATGAGCAGTTCTTC | CASSLAVYNEQFF
- | - | TRBJ2-5 | TRBV14 | TGTGCCAGCAGCCAAAGGACTAACCACCAAGAGACCCAGTACTTC | CASSQRTNHQETQYF
TRBD2 | - | TRBJ2-1 | TRBV18 | TGTGCCAGCTCACCTCGACCTGGGACTAGCGGCTACAATGAGCAGTTCTTC | CASSPRPGTSGYNEQFF
TRBD1 | - | TRBJ1-1 | TRBV5-5 | TGTGCCAGCAGCTCGGGACAGATGAACACTGAAGCTTTCTTT | CASSSGQMNTEAFF
- | - | TRBJ1-2 | TRBV7-2 | TGTGCCAGCAGCTCGAATGGGCAGTTCTATGGCTACACCTTC | CASSSNGQFYGYTF
- | - | TRBJ1-5 | TRBV7-9 | TGTGCCAGCAGCTTAGGTACAGCCGTGAATCAGCCCCAGCATTTT | CASSLGTAVNQPQHF
- | - | TRBJ2-7 | TRBV7-2 | TGTGCCAGCAGTTTGGACAGTACCTACGAGCAGTACTTC | CASSLDSTYEQYF
- | - | TRBJ1-4 | TRBV5-8 | TGTGCCAGCAGCTTGCGGGATGGAACTAATGAAAAACTGTTTTTT | CASSLRDGTNEKLFF
- | - | TRBJ2-5 | TRBV29-1 | TGCAGCGTGTGGGGGGAAAGGCGGGTAGAGACCCAGTACTTC | CSVWGERRVETQYF
- | - | TRBJ2-7 | TRBV4-3 | TGCGCCAGCAGCCTATTAACAGGGCGCTACGAGCAGTACTTC | CASSLLTGRYEQYF
TRBD2 | - | TRBJ2-1 | TRBV10-3 | TGTGCCATCAGCCCCGGTTTAGCGGGGTACAATGAGCAGTTCTTC | CAISPGLAGYNEQFF
- | once | TRBJ2-7 | TRBV6-5 | TGTGCCAGCAGACACCACGGGTCTGGGTACGAGCAGTACTTC | CASRHHGSGYEQYF
- | - | TRBJ2-1 | TRBV4-2 | TGTGCCAGCGGAGGCGGATACTACAATGAGCAGTTCTTC | CASGGGYYNEQFF
TRBD1 | - | TRBJ1-1 | TRBV30 | TGTGCCTGGAGCCAGGGGGCGCACACTGAAGCTTTCTTT | CAWSQGAHTEAFF
- | - | TRBJ1-4 | TRBV30 | TGTGCCTGCCGCGGGGCAGCGAGGGAAAAACTGTTTTTT | CACRGAAREKLFF
- | - | TRBJ2-7 | TRBV2 | TGTGCCAGCAGTGACTCGAACAGGGTGGGGGAGCAGTACTTC | CASSDSNRVGEQYF
TRBD1 | - | TRBJ2-7 | TRBV2 | TGTGCCAGCAGTGGGCAGGGGGTCGAGCAGTACTTC | CASSGQGVEQYF
TRBD2 | - | TRBJ2-1 | TRBV27 | TGTGCCAGCAGTTCTCTTACCCTGACTAGCGGGAGGGCGAAGACCTACAATGAGCAGTTCTTC | CASSSLTLTSGRAKTYNEQFF
- | - | TRBJ1-1 | TRBV6-1 | TGTGCCAGCAGTGAATGGCGGTTGAACACTGAAGCTTTCTTT | CASSEWRLNTEAFF
TRBD2 | once | TRBJ2-3 | TRBV27 | TGTGCCATCATTATTAGCGGGAGTCGAGATACGCAGTATTTT | CAIIISGSRDTQYF
- | - | TRBJ2-7 | TRBV11-2 | TGTGCCAGCAGCACCACAGCGGGTAAGGAGCAGTACTTC | CASSTTAGKEQYF
TRBD1 | - | TRBJ1-1 | TRBV28 | TGTGCCAGCAGGGCTCCAGGGGGTCGGACTGAAGCTTTCTTT | CASRAPGGRTEAFF
- | once | TRBJ2-1 | TRBV29-1 | TGCAGCGTTGATCCAGCCAACTTCTTTCGGGGAACCTACAATGAGCAGTTCTTC | CSVDPANFFRGTYNEQFF
TRBD2 | - | TRBJ2-1 | TRBV4-3 | TGCGCCAGCAGCCTGGGGACTAGCGGGGACTACAATGAGCAGTTCTTC | CASSLGTSGDYNEQFF
- | - | TRBJ1-1 | TRBV10-3 | TGTGCCATCAGTGAAAAGAGGTCACCCATGAACACTGAAGCTTTCTTT | CAISEKRSPMNTEAFF
- | - | TRBJ1-6 | TRBV30 | TGTGCCTTCAACGACAGGCTTAGAATGTCACCCCTCCACTTT | CAFNDRLRMSPLHF
- | - | TRBJ1-1 | TRBV6-5 | TGTGCCAGCAGTTTGGGGAGGGTTGGGACTGAAGCTTTCTTT | CASSLGRVGTEAFF
- | - | TRBJ2-1 | TRBV19 | TGTGCCAGTAGTGACAGAAACTACAATGAGCAGTTCTTC | CASSDRNYNEQFF
TRBD2 | - | TRBJ2-3 | TRBV9 | TGTGCCAGCAGCGTAAGTGTTCGGACTAGCGGGAGGGGCACAGATACGCAGTATTTT | CASSVSVRTSGRGTDTQYF